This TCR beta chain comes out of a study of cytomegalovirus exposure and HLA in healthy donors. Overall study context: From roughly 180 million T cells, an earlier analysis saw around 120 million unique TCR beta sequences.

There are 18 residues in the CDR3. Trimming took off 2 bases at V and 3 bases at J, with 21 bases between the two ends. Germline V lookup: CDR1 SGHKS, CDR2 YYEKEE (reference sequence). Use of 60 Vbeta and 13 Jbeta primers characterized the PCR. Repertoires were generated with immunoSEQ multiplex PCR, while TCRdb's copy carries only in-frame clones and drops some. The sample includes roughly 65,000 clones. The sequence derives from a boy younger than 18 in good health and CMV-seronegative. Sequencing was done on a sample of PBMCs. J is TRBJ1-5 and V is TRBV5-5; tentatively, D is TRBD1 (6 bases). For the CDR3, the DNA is TGTGCCAGCAGCTTCGAGAGGGGGGGAATGGGGAACAATCAGCCCCAGCATTTT. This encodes CASSFERGGMGNNQPQHF.